The next 9 T cell receptor beta chains were all read from a single sample in a study of PD-1 blockade in mismatch repair-deficient tumors. Here immunoSEQ multiplex PCR was the method, and the copy in TCRdb shows in-frame clones only, minus some. The sample has some 97,000 clones, 82% seen once. The source was peripheral blood, collected about eight months after starting pembrolizumab. The receptors derive from an adult with mismatch repair-deficient cancer.

V usage is TRBV7-9 and J usage is TRBJ2-5; D is ambiguous. Germline V gene sequence: CDR1 SEHNR, CDR2 FQNEAQ (reference sequence). V gave up 0 bases and J gave up 4 bases, with 3 bases separating them. The CDR3 length is 12 residues. In DNA form, the CDR3 reads TGTGCCAGCAGCTTAGCTCCAGAGACCCAGTACTTC. It encodes CASSLAPETQYF.

V usage is TRBV19 and J usage is TRBJ2-5, with TRBD1 matching over 9 bases. V lost 3 bases and J lost 7; bases outside the gene matches: 12. The CDR3 runs 16 residues. Per the germline V gene, CDR1 is LNHDA and CDR2 is SQIVND (reference sequence). The CDR3 loop is CASSITGTGKGGTQYF. The DNA for the CDR3 is TGTGCCAGTAGTATTACCGGGACAGGGAAGGGGGGGACCCAGTACTTC.

V usage is TRBV10-3 and J usage is TRBJ2-5; D is possibly TRBD1 (5 bases). V lost 3 bases and J 3 bases, leaving 8 bases between the germline ends. Germline V gives CDR1 ENHRY, CDR2 SYGVKD. This CDR3 spans 13 amino acids. CDR3 DNA sequence: TGTGCCATCAGTGACGACAGAAAAGAGACCCAGTACTTC. Residues: CAISDDRKETQYF.

The rearrangement uses TRBV7-9 and TRBJ2-7; D gene uncertain. Per the germline V gene, CDR1 is SEHNR and CDR2 is FQNEAQ (reference sequence). The CDR3 is 13 residues long. The V gene lost 3 bases and the J gene lost 2 bases, with 8 bases spanning the gap. In DNA form, the CDR3 reads TGTGCCAGCAGCTTGGACCGCCCCTACGAGCAGTACTTC. It encodes CASSLDRPYEQYF.

The rearrangement links TRBV23-1 to TRBJ1-1, with a tentative D call TRBD1 (6 bases). TRBV23-1 is placed among ORFs of uncertain function. This CDR3 is built from 15 residues. With 4 bases removed from V and 0 bases from J, the gap between germline ends came to 12 bases. The CDR3 nucleotides read TGCGCCAGCAGTCCCTTCGCAGGGGTGAACACTGAAGCTTTCTTT. Protein: CASSPFAGVNTEAFF.

The chain uses TRBV7-9 and TRBJ1-2, with TRBD1 matching 7 bases. The CDR3 consists of 13 residues. Trimming removed 5 bases from V and 6 bases from J; junction bases left unmatched: 6. Germline V CDR1 and CDR2: SEHNR, FQNEAQ (reference sequence). This CDR3 reads CASSHNRGDGYTF. CDR3 coding DNA: TGTGCCAGCAGCCATAACAGGGGCGATGGCTACACCTTC.

The chain combines TRBV5-8 with TRBJ1-2, with 9 positions matching TRBD1. Germline trimming cut 2 bases from V and 0 bases from J; bases unmatched to any gene: 5. Germline lookup yields CDR1 SGHTS and CDR2 YDEGEE. The CDR3 contains 16 residues. The CDR3 sequence is CASSFRTGATNYGYTF. The CDR3 bases are TGTGCCAGCAGCTTTCGGACAGGGGCCACTAACTATGGCTACACCTTC.

This clone was seen just once. The chain is built from TRBV5-1 and TRBJ2-3, with 7 bases matching TRBD2. Germline-derived CDR1 and CDR2 are SGHRS and YFSETQ. V shed 7 bases, J shed 0 bases, and the junction held 8 bases outside the gene matches. The CDR3 consists of 15 residues. CDR3 coding DNA: TGCGCCAGCTTGCGGGAGCCCACTAGCACAGATACGCAGTATTTT. This gives the protein CASLREPTSTDTQYF.

This clone was counted a few times. The gene calls are TRBV6-1 and TRBJ2-7; 10 positions agree with TRBD1. CDR1 and CDR2 (germline): MNHNS, SASEGT. V lost 5 bases to trimming and J lost 5 bases; unmatched junction nucleotides: 6. The CDR3 is made up of 14 amino acids. This CDR3 reads CASSSTTGGHEQYF. In DNA form, the CDR3 reads TGTGCCAGCAGTTCCACGACAGGGGGCCACGAGCAGTACTTC.